What follows are 9 T cell receptor beta chains derived from one specimen sequenced in a study of T cell clonality in common variable immunodeficiency. TCRdb keeps only in-frame clones here, not all; method: immunoSEQ multiplex PCR. Observed are some 40,000 clones, no singletons, with the top ten taking 2.5% to 3.5%. Sequenced sample: peripheral blood mononuclear cells. The receptors derive from a person aged 18 to 70 in good health.

Notes on this clone: The observed sequence ends 3 residues before the CDR3 terminus, with the missing tail filled in from the germline J gene. The chain links TRBV19 to TRBJ2-4, with TRBD2 as a possible D gene (6 bases). The CDR3 extends over 17 amino acids. In germline, CDR1 is LNHDA, CDR2 SQIVND (reference sequence). With 7 bases removed from V and 3 bases from J, the gap between germline ends came to 22 bases. This CDR3 is CASTPLVGRDVKNIQYF. CDR3 DNA, as far as it was read: TGTGCCAGTACCCCCCTGGTCGGGCGGGATGTCAAAAACATT.

This clone was counted many times. The CDR3 extends 3 residues past the end of the read, so its final part is completed from the germline J gene. The rearrangement joins TRBV5-1 to TRBJ2-5; D remains ambiguous. CDR1 and CDR2 from the germline V gene are SGHRS and YFSETQ. The CDR3 sequence is 14 residues long. V was shortened by 0 bases and J by 1 base, with 7 bases between the two germline ends. The sequenced CDR3 bases are TGCGCCAGCAGCTTGGGCAGGATCCAAGAGACC. Residues: CASSLGRIQET. From start to end, the CDR3 is CASSLGRIQETQYF.

This clone was counted at least ten times. Sequencing ends 3 residues short of the CDR3 end; the germline J gene provides the rest. The chain employs TRBV30 and TRBJ2-3; the match to TRBD2 covers 7 bases. This CDR3 has 15 amino acids. CDR1 is GTSNPN, CDR2 SVGIG, per germline (reference sequence). The V gene end was trimmed by 4 bases and the J gene end by 5 bases; junction bases not matched to a gene: 12. CDR3 bases read: TGTGCCTGGACCACGGGACTACCGAAAATAGATACG. Its protein is CAWTTGLPKIDT. The full CDR3 is CAWTTGLPKIDTQYF.

This clone was seen repeatedly, ten times or more. Coverage ceases 3 residues before the CDR3 finishes, and the germline J gene fills in the end. The chain links TRBV19 to TRBJ2-5; 10 positions match TRBD2. Germline lookup yields CDR1 LNHDA and CDR2 SQIVND (reference sequence). The CDR3 spans 18 residues. Trimming at V came to 6 bases and at J to 4 bases, leaving 17 bases not matched to a gene. CDR3: CASSPGVRLAGVRETQYF. The sequenced CDR3 bases are TGTGCCAGTAGCCCGGGGGTCCGGCTAGCGGGAGTACGAGAGACC.

This clone was counted ten times or more. The read terminates 3 residues ahead of where the CDR3 ends, so the germline J gene completes it. The chain recombines TRBV5-1 with TRBJ2-1; D is possibly TRBD2 (6 bases). Trimming left V 4 bases short and J 9 bases short, with 14 bases between. The V gene's germline CDR1 is SGHRS and CDR2 YFSETQ. This CDR3 is 13 amino acids long. CDR3 in amino acids: CASSILGGPEQFF. The CDR3 bases that were read are TGCGCCAGCAGCATTCTCGGGGGACCTGAG. Drawing the rest from reference TRBV5-1 and TRBJ2-1, the complete variable domain is KAGVTQTPRYLIKTRGQQVTLSCSPISGHRSVSWYQQTPGQGLQFLFEYFSETQRNKGNFPGRFSGRQFSNSRSEMNVSTLELGDSALYLCASSILGGPEQFFGPGTRLTVL.

This clone was seen many times. Read sequence stops 3 residues before the CDR3 end, and the germline J gene provides the missing end. V is TRBV6-1 and J is TRBJ2-6; no reliable D call. The CDR3 covers 14 residues. Germline CDR1 reads MNHNS; CDR2 reads SASEGT. Deletions cut 3 bases from V and 2 bases from J, with 5 bases between. CDR3 DNA, as far as it was read: TGTGCCAGCAGTGAGCTACCTGGGGCCAACGTC. Its translation: CASSELPGANV. The entire CDR3 is CASSELPGANVLTF.

This clone has at least ten counts. The read ends 3 residues early relative to the CDR3; the germline J gene fills the gap. This chain uses TRBV19 with TRBJ2-4; D ambiguous. The ends were cut back, 8 bases at V and 1 base at J, with 9 bases in the middle. Germline V gene lookup returns CDR1 LNHDA and CDR2 SQIVND (reference sequence). The CDR3 has 13 amino acids. Partial CDR3 DNA: TGTGCCAGTTGTGGGCAGGCCAAAAACATT. Its protein is CASCGQAKNI. Given in full, the CDR3 is CASCGQAKNIQYF.

In this sample, this clone turned up many times. The read terminates 3 residues ahead of where the CDR3 ends, so the germline J gene completes it. The rearrangement uses TRBV20-1 and TRBJ2-4; tentatively, D is TRBD1 (6 bases). Germline loops: CDR1 DFQATT, CDR2 SNEGSKA (reference sequence). CDR3 length: 12 amino acids. Here the CDR3 reads CSASDSQETQYF. The CDR3 bases that were read are TGCAGTGCGTCGGACAGCCAAGAGACT.

This clone was observed many times. Sequencing ends 3 residues short of the CDR3 end; the germline J gene provides the rest. The chain has TRBV16 and TRBJ2-2; possible D gene TRBD1, 5 bases. The CDR3 covers 16 residues. Per the germline V gene, CDR1 is KGHSY and CDR2 is FQNENV. Trimming removed 0 bases at V and 0 bases at J, with 8 bases between. The CDR3 here is CASSQSAGSNTGELFF. The sequenced part of the CDR3 DNA is TGTGCCAGCAGCCAATCGGCAGGGTCGAACACCGGGGAG.